The 20 T cell receptor beta chains presented below share a single source sample, sequenced in a study of vaccination effects on CD4 cells after COVID-19. No antigen has been assigned to these receptors. Produced via immunoSEQ multiplex PCR; TCRdb's table is partial and in-frame only. The sample has around 56,000 clones; approximately 80% are singletons. At the end of roughly ten days of culture, CD4+ T cells were isolated. The input for sequencing was CD4+ T cells from PBMCs cultured without peptide, taken before COVID-19 vaccination. These receptors all come from a human donor who received a COVID-19 vaccine.

The chain couples TRBV27 to TRBJ1-5; 9 positions match TRBD1. J gave up 0 bases and V 2 bases, and 5 bases lay outside the gene matches. Germline-derived CDR1 and CDR2 are MNHEY and SMNVEV (reference sequence). The CDR3 spans 17 residues. CDR3 bases: TGTGCCAGCAGTTTAACAGGGGGCCCATATAGCAATCAGCCCCAGCATTTT. It is translated as CASSLTGGPYSNQPQHF.

In this sample, this clone turned up once. V is TRBV3-1 (or the pseudogene TRBV3-2) and J is TRBJ2-2; a weak D match, TRBD1 (6 bases). Germline V gene data show CDR1 as LGHDT and CDR2 as YNNKEL (reference sequence). CDR3 length: 15 residues. With 3 bases removed from V and 9 bases from J, the gap between germline ends came to 17 bases. Here the CDR3 DNA reads TGTGCCAGCAGCCAGAAAACAGGGTGGGGCCGGGAGCTGTTTTTT. Amino acid sequence: CASSQKTGWGRELFF.

This clone was recorded only once. The V call is TRBV9, the J call TRBJ2-3; maybe TRBD2 (6 bases). CDR1 SGDLS and CDR2 YYNGEE come from the germline V gene. V dropped 2 bases and J dropped 1 base, with 11 bases sitting between them. This CDR3 contains 15 residues. The DNA of the CDR3 is TGTGCCAGCAGCGTGGAGGGGCGCGGCACAGATACGCAGTATTTT. Translating it yields CASSVEGRGTDTQYF.

J is TRBJ2-2 and V is TRBV5-1; D unclear. CDR3 size: 14 residues. V lost 4 bases to trimming and J lost 0 bases, with 7 bases between them. Germline CDR1 and CDR2: SGHRS and YFSETQ. The CDR3 loop is CASSPNANTGELFF. DNA of the CDR3: TGCGCCAGCAGCCCCAACGCGAACACCGGGGAGCTGTTTTTT.

The V call is TRBV7-9, the J call TRBJ1-5; TRBD1 is a possible D gene (6 bases). The germline V gene encodes CDR1 SEHNR and CDR2 FQNEAQ (reference sequence). This CDR3 region has 15 residues. The V gene lost 5 bases and the J gene lost 3 bases, with 14 bases spanning the gap. CDR3 DNA: TGTGCCAGCAGCCGGGCAGGGGAGAACAATCAGCCCCAGCATTTT. Protein sequence: CASSRAGENNQPQHF.

The chain joins TRBV6-1 to TRBJ1-1; a possible D gene is TRBD1 (5 bases). Germline assignment: CDR1 MNHNS and CDR2 SASEGT. The CDR3 sequence is 14 residues long. Trimming left V 3 bases short and J 0 bases short, with 8 bases between. The CDR3 nucleotides read TGTGCCAGCAGTGAGGGACTCTTGAACACTGAAGCTTTCTTT. Encoded protein: CASSEGLLNTEAFF.

The chain has TRBV12-5 and TRBJ2-7; D ambiguous. Trimming removed 4 bases from V and 6 bases from J, with 13 bases in between. Germline assignment: CDR1 LGHNT and CDR2 FRNRAP. The CDR3 runs to 13 residues. CDR3 protein: CASGSSHWGEQYV. The CDR3 nucleotides read TGTGCTAGTGGTTCATCCCACTGGGGCGAGCAGTACGTC.

The gene calls are TRBV10-3 and TRBJ2-2; D not resolved. V dropped 3 bases and J dropped 0 bases, with 8 bases sitting between them. CDR1 is ENHRY, CDR2 SYGVKD, per germline. The CDR3 runs 15 residues. The CDR3 nucleotides read TGTGCCATCAGTGATAGTAGGGCGAACACCGGGGAGCTGTTTTTT. Residues: CAISDSRANTGELFF.

This sequence joins TRBV24-1 and TRBJ2-2; D ambiguous. V lost 9 bases, J lost 1 base, and 8 bases lay in between. The CDR3 has 13 residues. CDR1 and CDR2 (germline): KGHDR, SFDVKD. As DNA, the CDR3 is TGTGCCACCTCACTTGGGAACACCGGGGAGCTGTTTTTT. Residues: CATSLGNTGELFF.

This chain connects TRBV6-6 to TRBJ1-5; D is uncertain. Deletions cut 6 bases from V and 3 bases from J, with 9 bases between. In germline, CDR1 is MNHNY, CDR2 SVGAGI (reference sequence). CDR3 length: 13 amino acids. DNA for the CDR3: TGTGCCAGCAGCCGCCGACCCAATCAGCCCCAGCATTTT. Protein product: CASSRRPNQPQHF.

The chain uses TRBV6-5 and TRBJ1-3; D ambiguous. Between the trimmed V and J ends, which lost 9 bases and 0 bases, there was a span of 15 bases. Germline V gene data show CDR1 as MNHEY and CDR2 as SVGAGI. The CDR3 runs to 15 residues. CDR3 loop: CASRVNVASGNTIYF. The CDR3 bases are TGTGCCAGTAGGGTGAACGTGGCCTCTGGAAACACCATATATTTT.

The chain employs TRBV19 and TRBJ2-3; no clear D gene. The germline gives CDR1 LNHDA, CDR2 SQIVND (reference sequence). V was trimmed by 6 bases and J by 4 bases, leaving 14 bases between them. This CDR3 contains 14 residues. Written as DNA, the CDR3 is TGTGCCAGTAGCCCCCGACTGAGCCCAGATACGCAGTATTTT. Translated: CASSPRLSPDTQYF.

The rearrangement uses TRBV14 and TRBJ1-4; no reliable D call. Germline-derived CDR1 and CDR2 are SGHDN and FVKESK. V lost 4 bases and J 5 bases, leaving 8 bases between the germline ends. CDR3 length: 13 amino acids. The CDR3 region is CASSRGSNEKLFF. The CDR3 nucleotides read TGTGCCAGCAGCCGAGGGTCAAATGAAAAACTGTTTTTT.

V and J are TRBV18 and TRBJ2-6; D is unclear. This CDR3 has 16 residues. Germline V gene lookup returns CDR1 KGHSH and CDR2 LQKENI. V was pared by 3 bases and J by 0 bases, with 9 bases between. CDR3: CASSPLQSSGANVLTF. The CDR3 DNA reads TGTGCCAGCTCACCCCTACAGAGCTCTGGGGCCAACGTCCTGACTTTC.

The chain carries TRBV24-1 and TRBJ2-4, with 7 bases that match TRBD1. The CDR3 contains 15 residues. With 3 bases clipped from V and 4 bases from J, the junction kept 5 bases outside the gene matches. CDR1 and CDR2 from the germline V gene are KGHDR and SFDVKD. The DNA of the CDR3 is TGTGCCACCAGTGATCCCCGGGACAGTAAAAACATTCAGTACTTC. The encoded protein is CATSDPRDSKNIQYF.

The chain employs TRBV11-2 and TRBJ2-3, with TRBD1 as a possible D gene (6 bases). V was cut by 5 bases and J by 5 bases, with 17 bases left in between. This CDR3 spans 15 amino acids. The V gene's germline CDR1 is SGHAT and CDR2 FQNNGV. CDR3 in amino acids: CASSLTGLSGDTQYF. As DNA, the CDR3 is TGTGCCAGCAGCCTTACAGGGCTTTCTGGAGATACGCAGTATTTT.

The chain is built from TRBV4-1 and TRBJ1-3; TRBD1 is a possible D gene (6 bases). The CDR3 is 13 residues long. Germline values: CDR1 MGHRA, CDR2 YSYEKL. V dropped 3 bases and J dropped 8 bases, with 11 bases sitting between them. CDR3 nucleotide sequence: TGCGCCAGCAGCCAGGGACAACGGGACACCATATATTTT. This encodes CASSQGQRDTIYF.

This clone appeared a few times. The V call is TRBV3-1 (or the pseudogene TRBV3-2), the J call TRBJ1-1, with D perhaps TRBD1 (6 bases). The CDR3 spans 13 residues. CDR1 and CDR2 from the germline V gene are LGHDT and YNNKEL (reference sequence). Trimming took 4 bases from V and 4 from J, leaving 10 bases between them. CDR3 sequence reads: CASSLGQSTEAFF. The CDR3 DNA reads TGTGCCAGCAGCCTCGGACAGAGCACTGAAGCTTTCTTT.

This chain joins TRBV6-6 and TRBJ2-3, with 10 bases fitting TRBD1. This CDR3 has 15 residues. CDR1 is MNHNY and CDR2 is SVGAGI in the germline V gene (reference sequence). V lost 5 bases to trimming and J lost 6 bases; unmatched junction nucleotides: 8. The chain's CDR3 is CASSNTRTGGDTQYF. In DNA form, the CDR3 reads TGTGCCAGCAGTAACACCCGGACAGGGGGGGATACGCAGTATTTT.

This clone is a singleton in its sample. The J gene is TRBJ2-1, the V gene TRBV5-4, with a tentative D call TRBD2 (5 bases). The CDR3 is 14 amino acids. Germline-derived CDR1 and CDR2 are SGHNT and YYREEE (reference sequence). Between the trimmed V and J ends, which lost 6 bases and 8 bases, there was a span of 18 bases. CDR3 residues: CASIYGPVSDEQFF. In DNA form, the CDR3 reads TGTGCCAGCATTTATGGGCCAGTTAGCGATGAGCAGTTCTTC.